This TCR beta chain appears in the sequencing data of a study of siplizumab effects on memory and regulatory T cells. A few counts support this clone. Antigen: not known. It was 85,000 to 100,000 TCR templates that were assayed per sample. Generated by immunoSEQ multiplex PCR, the TCRdb table keeps only in-frame clones and is missing some. The table shows about 110,000 clones, with approximately 92% occurring only once. The study, taken as a whole, reports: In siplizumab conditions, mappable alloreactive CD4+ clones averaged about 71% Treg-derived, against 25% to 30% in controls. Assignment to unstimulated subsets succeeded for only a minor fraction of the alloreactive clones.

The CDR3 totals 15 residues. Germline V gene data show CDR1 as SGHKS and CDR2 as YYEKEE (reference sequence). V lost 1 base and J 0 bases, leaving 8 bases between the germline ends. Sequences were obtained from CD4+ T cells sorted from blood. This receptor was taken from a human donor in good health. The chain employs TRBV5-5 and TRBJ1-5; D perhaps matches TRBD1 (5 bases). The CDR3 loop is CASSLSGDSNQPQHF. The CDR3 region has the DNA TGTGCCAGCAGCTTGTCGGGGGATAGCAATCAGCCCCAGCATTTT.